This is a list of T cell receptor beta chains from one sample in a study of CD8+CD57+ T cells in acquired aplastic anemia. TCRdb itself ran the reads through MiXCR, one entry per CDR3 protein. The repertoire consists of 160,000 or so distinct CDR3 sequences, with 40% to 55% occurring once and the leading ten covering more than 1%. What was sequenced was sorted CD4+, CD8+, or CD8+CD57+ T cells (not recorded which) from PBMCs. Receptors were obtained from a human donor with aplastic anemia. Each CDR3 is given with its conserved first and last residue. D genes are given only for firm matches. Part of the rows lack a size; the others show once, few, many or a class for expanded clones.

clone size	V gene	D gene	J gene	CDR3 protein	CDR3 DNA
NA	TRBV6-1	NA	TRBJ2-7	CASSEMSITYEQYF	TGTGCCAGCAGCGAAATGAGTATAACCTACGAGCAGTACTTC
many	TRBV5-4	TRBD2	TRBJ2-5	CASSLTSGPQETQYF	TGTGCCAGCAGCTTGACTAGCGGACCTCAAGAGACCCAGTACTTC
NA	TRBV24-1	NA	TRBJ1-4	CATSGQEATNEKLFF	TGTGCCACCAGTGGACAGGAGGCAACTAATGAAAAACTGTTTTTT
few	TRBV25-1	NA	TRBJ2-1	CASSRLDEQFF	TGTGCCAGCAGTAGGCTGGATGAGCAGTTCTTC
many	TRBV20-1	TRBD2	TRBJ2-7	CSAHLAGASYEQYF	TGCAGTGCGCATCTAGCGGGGGCCTCCTACGAGCAGTACTTC
many	TRBV20-1	TRBD1	TRBJ1-5	CSARQGGDQPQHF	TGCAGTGCTAGGCAAGGGGGCGATCAGCCCCAGCATTTT
many	TRBV3-1	NA	TRBJ2-5	CASSQEPRRGTQYF	TGTGCCAGCAGCCAAGAGCCAAGAAGGGGGACCCAGTACTTC
NA	TRBV7-8	NA	TRBJ2-1	CASSQGPKNEQFF	TGTGCCAGCAGCCAAGGACCAAAGAATGAGCAGTTCTTC
many	TRBV5-5	TRBD2	TRBJ2-5	CASSLGASGGVGETQYF	TGTGCCAGCAGCTTGGGGGCTAGCGGGGGTGTCGGAGAGACCCAGTACTTC
few	TRBV20-1	NA	TRBJ2-1	CSARVAEYSYNEQFF	TGCAGTGCTAGAGTAGCGGAGTACTCCTACAATGAGCAGTTCTTC
many	TRBV7-8	TRBD2	TRBJ2-7	CASSRTSGGAQGAEQYF	TGTGCCAGCAGCCGGACTAGCGGGGGGGCCCAAGGGGCCGAGCAGTACTTC
few	TRBV2	NA	TRBJ2-1	CASSVGALANEQFF	TGTGCCAGCAGTGTAGGGGCTTTGGCTAATGAGCAGTTCTTC
NA	TRBV15	TRBD2	TRBJ2-7	CATSREGSGTYYEQYF	TGTGCCACCAGCAGAGAAGGTAGCGGGACCTACTACGAGCAGTACTTC
NA	TRBV10-3	NA	TRBJ1-2	CAISQDSSYGYTF	TGTGCCATCAGTCAGGACAGTTCCTATGGCTACACCTTC
NA	TRBV29-1	NA	TRBJ1-1	CSVDPRVNTEVFF	TGCAGCGTTGATCCCAGGGTGAACACTGAAGTTTTCTTT
few	TRBV11-1	TRBD2	TRBJ2-7	CASRPRTSGVWDEQYF	TGTGCCAGCAGACCCCGAACTAGCGGGGTTTGGGACGAGCAGTACTTC
NA	TRBV15	NA	TRBJ1-3	CATSREGGTGNTIYF	TGTGCCACCAGCAGAGAAGGGGGGACTGGAAACACCATATATTTT